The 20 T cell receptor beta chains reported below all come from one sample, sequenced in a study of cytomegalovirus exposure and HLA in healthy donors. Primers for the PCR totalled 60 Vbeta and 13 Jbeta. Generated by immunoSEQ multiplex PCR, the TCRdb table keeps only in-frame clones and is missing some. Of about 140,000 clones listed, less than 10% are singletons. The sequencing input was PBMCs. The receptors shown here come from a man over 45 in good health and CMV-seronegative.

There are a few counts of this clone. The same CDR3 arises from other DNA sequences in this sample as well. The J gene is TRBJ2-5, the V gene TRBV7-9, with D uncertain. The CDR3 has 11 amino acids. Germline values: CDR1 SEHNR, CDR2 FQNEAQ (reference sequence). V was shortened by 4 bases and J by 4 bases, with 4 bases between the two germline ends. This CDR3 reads CASSSGETQYF. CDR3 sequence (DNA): TGTGCCAGCAGCTCAGGAGAGACCCAGTACTTC.

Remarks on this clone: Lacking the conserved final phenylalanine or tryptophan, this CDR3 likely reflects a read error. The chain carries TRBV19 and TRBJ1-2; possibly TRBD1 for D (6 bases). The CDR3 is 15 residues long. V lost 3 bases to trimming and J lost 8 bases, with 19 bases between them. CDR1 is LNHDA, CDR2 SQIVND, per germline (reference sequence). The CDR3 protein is CASSIQGHLLGGYTS. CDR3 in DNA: TGTGCCAGTAGTATCCAGGGGCATTTATTGGGCGGCTACACCTCC.

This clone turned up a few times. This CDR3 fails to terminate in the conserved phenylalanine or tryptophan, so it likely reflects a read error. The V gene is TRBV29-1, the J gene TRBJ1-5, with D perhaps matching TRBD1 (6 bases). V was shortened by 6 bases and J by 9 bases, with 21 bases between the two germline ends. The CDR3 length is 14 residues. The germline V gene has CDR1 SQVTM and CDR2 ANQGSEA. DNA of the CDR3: TGCAGCGTGAGCGACCGGCAGGGGAAATGGCCCCAGCATGTT. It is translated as CSVSDRQGKWPQHV.

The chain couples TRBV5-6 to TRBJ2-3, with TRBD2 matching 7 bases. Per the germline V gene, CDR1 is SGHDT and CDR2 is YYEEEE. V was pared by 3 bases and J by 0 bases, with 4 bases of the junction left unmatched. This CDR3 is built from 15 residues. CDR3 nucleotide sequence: TGTGCCAGCAGCTCACAGCGGGGAAGCACAGATACGCAGTATTTT. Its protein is CASSSQRGSTDTQYF. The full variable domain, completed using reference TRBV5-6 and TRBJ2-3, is DAGVTQSPTHLIKTRGQQVTLRCSPKSGHDTVSWYQQALGQGPQFIFQYYEEEERQRGNFPDRFSGHQFPNYSSELNVNALLLGDSALYLCASSSQRGSTDTQYFGPGTRLTVL.

The CDR3, as DNA: TGTGCCTGGAGTATGACAGGGGGCCAGCCCCAGCATTTT. Encoded protein: CAWSMTGGQPQHF. The chain has TRBV30 and TRBJ1-5; 10 bases align to TRBD1. CDR1 and CDR2 from the germline V gene are GTSNPN and SVGIG (reference sequence). The V gene end was trimmed by 2 bases and the J gene end by 7 bases; junction bases not matched to a gene: 2. The CDR3 consists of 13 residues.

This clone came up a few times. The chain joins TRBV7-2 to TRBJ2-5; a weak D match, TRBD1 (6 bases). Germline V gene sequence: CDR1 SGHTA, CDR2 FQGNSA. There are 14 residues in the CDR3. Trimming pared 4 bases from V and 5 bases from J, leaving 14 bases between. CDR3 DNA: TGTGCCAGCAGCTCAACAGGGTTGGGGGAGACCCAGTACTTC. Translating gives CASSSTGLGETQYF.

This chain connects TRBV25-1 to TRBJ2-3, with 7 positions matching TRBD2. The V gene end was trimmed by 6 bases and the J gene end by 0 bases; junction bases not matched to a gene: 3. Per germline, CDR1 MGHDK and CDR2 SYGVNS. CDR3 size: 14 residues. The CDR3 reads CASSLAASTDTQYF. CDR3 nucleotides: TGTGCCAGCAGCCTAGCGGCTAGCACAGATACGCAGTATTTT.

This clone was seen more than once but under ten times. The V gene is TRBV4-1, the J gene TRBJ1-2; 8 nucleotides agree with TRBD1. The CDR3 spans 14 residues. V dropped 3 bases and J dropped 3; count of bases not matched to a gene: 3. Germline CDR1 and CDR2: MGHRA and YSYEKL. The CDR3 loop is CASSQTGQDYGYTF. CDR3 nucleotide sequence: TGCGCCAGCAGCCAGACGGGACAGGACTATGGCTACACCTTC.

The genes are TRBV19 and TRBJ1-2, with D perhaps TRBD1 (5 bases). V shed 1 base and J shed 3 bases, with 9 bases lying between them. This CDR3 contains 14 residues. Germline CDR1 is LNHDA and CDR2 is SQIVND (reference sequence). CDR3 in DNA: TGTGCCAGTAGTATAGCCGCGGGGGACTATGGCTACACCTTC. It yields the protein CASSIAAGDYGYTF.

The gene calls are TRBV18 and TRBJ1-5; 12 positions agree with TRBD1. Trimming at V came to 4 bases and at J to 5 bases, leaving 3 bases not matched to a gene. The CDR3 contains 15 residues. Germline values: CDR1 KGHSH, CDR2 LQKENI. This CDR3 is CASSRDRGQDQPQHF. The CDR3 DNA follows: TGTGCCAGCTCACGGGACAGGGGGCAGGATCAGCCCCAGCATTTT.

CDR3 bases: TGTGCCAGCAGCCACTTGAATCAGCCCCAGCATTTT. Encoded protein: CASSHLNQPQHF. The V call is TRBV16, the J call TRBJ1-5; D ambiguous. The CDR3 totals 12 residues. Trimming cost V 3 bases and J 4 bases, with 4 bases left between them. CDR1 is KGHSY and CDR2 is FQNENV in the germline V gene.

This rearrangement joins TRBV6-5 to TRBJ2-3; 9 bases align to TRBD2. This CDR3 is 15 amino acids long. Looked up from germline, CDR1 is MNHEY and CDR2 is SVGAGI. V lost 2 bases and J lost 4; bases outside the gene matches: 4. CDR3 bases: TGTGCCAGCAGTTACACGGCGGGGGGGGCAGATACGCAGTATTTT. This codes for CASSYTAGGADTQYF.

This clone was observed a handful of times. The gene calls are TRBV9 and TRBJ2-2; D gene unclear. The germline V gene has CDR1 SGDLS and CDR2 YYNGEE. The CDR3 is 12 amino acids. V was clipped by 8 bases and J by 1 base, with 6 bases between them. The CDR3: CASTENTGELFF. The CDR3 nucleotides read TGTGCCAGTACAGAGAACACCGGGGAGCTGTTTTTT.

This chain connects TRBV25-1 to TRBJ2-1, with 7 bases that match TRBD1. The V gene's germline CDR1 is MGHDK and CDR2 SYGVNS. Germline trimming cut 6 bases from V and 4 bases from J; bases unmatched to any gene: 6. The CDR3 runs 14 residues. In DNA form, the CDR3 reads TGTGCCAGCAGGCCGGGACAGAATTACAATGAGCAGTTCTTC. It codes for CASRPGQNYNEQFF.

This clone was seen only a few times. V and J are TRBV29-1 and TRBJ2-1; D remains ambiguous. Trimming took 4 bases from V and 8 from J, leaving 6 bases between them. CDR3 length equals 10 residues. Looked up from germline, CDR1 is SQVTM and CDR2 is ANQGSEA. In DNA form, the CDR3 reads TGCAGCGTTGGGAGTCATGAGCAGTTCTTC. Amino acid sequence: CSVGSHEQFF.

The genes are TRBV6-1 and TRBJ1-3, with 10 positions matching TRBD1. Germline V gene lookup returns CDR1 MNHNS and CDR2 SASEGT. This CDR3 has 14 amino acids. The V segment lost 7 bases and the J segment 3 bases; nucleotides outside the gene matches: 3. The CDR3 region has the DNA TGTGCCAGCACGGGACAGGGGAGTGGAAACACCATATATTTT. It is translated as CASTGQGSGNTIYF.

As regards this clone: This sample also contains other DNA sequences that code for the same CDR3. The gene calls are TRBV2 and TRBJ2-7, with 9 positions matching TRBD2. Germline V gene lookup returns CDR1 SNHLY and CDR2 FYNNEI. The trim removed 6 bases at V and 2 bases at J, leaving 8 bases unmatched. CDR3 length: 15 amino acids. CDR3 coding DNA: TGTGCCAGCAGGCGAGCGGGGGGAGCAACCTACGAGCAGTACTTC. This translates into CASRRAGGATYEQYF.

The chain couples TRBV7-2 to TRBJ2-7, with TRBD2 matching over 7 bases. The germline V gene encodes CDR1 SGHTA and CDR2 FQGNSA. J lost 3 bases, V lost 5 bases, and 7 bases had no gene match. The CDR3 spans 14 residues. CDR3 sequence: CASSVSWGGYEQYF. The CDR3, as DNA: TGTGCCAGCAGCGTTTCCTGGGGGGGCTACGAGCAGTACTTC.

The CDR3 DNA follows: TGTGCCTGGAGATTTAATACAGATACGCAGTATTTT. It translates to CAWRFNTDTQYF. This chain links TRBV30 with TRBJ2-3, with unresolved D. The germline CDR1 and CDR2 sequences are GTSNPN and SVGIG (reference sequence). V was pared by 3 bases and J by 3 bases, with 7 bases between. The CDR3 is 12 amino acids. Combining the CDR3 with reference TRBV30 and TRBJ2-3 gives the whole variable domain SQTIHQWPATLVQPVGSPLSLECTVEGTSNPNLYWYRQAAGRGLQLLFYSVGIGQISSEVPQNLSASRPQDRQFILSSKKLLLSDSGFYLCAWRFNTDTQYFGPGTRLTVL.

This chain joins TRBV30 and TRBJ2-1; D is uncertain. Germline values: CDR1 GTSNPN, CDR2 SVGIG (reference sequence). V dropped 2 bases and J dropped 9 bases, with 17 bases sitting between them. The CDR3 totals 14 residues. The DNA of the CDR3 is TGTGCCTGGAGTCTATCCCTAGGCGGCCGTGAGCAGTTCTTC. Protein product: CAWSLSLGGREQFF.